This T cell receptor beta chain was found in a study of blood T cell repertoires in COVID-19. Study summary: COVID-19 samples collected from the United States, Italy and Spain covered acute and convalescent phases.

Participants reported their clinical history, and cohort assignment relied on those reports. All recovered Cohort 3 donors got two negative PCRs, got clearance, or saw symptom resolution. Original processing notes: Amplification of reference gene primers was used by the study to estimate nucleated cell counts. Measured with immunoSEQ multiplex PCR; TCRdb has only the in-frame clones, and not every one. V and J calls and clone size follow that table, whereas D and trimming were derived from the DNA. Altogether hundreds of thousands of clones are present, around 87% being singletons, with the ten largest covering 1%. This CDR3 has 17 residues. Trimming stripped 8 bases from V and 8 bases from J, with 28 bases between. Germline values: CDR1 SGHVS, CDR2 FQNEAQ.

V gene TRBV7-8 combines with J gene TRBJ1-5; D is possibly TRBD1 (6 bases). The sequencing input was PBMCs or T cells enriched from blood (not recorded which). The receptor was derived from a man aged 18 to 35 who had recovered from COVID-19. The DNA for the CDR3 is TGTGCCAGCCTCATGGTCATAACCAGGGGCCTTCGGGAGCCCCAGCATTTT. This codes for CASLMVITRGLREPQHF.